The 21 T cell receptor beta chains below all came from one sample that was sequenced in a study of cytomegalovirus exposure and HLA in healthy donors. The PCR was carried out with 60 Vbeta primers and 13 Jbeta primers. Sequencing was performed with immunoSEQ multiplex PCR; in TCRdb, only in-frame clones are kept and a portion is missing. The table lists about 170,000 clones, roughly 83% of them singletons. Specimen: PBMCs. These receptors originate from a boy aged 2 to 10 in good health and CMV-seronegative.

J is TRBJ2-3 and V is TRBV5-4, with TRBD1 matching over 10 bases. After removal of 5 bases from V and 2 bases from J, the junction contained 11 bases not matched to a gene. The CDR3 totals 17 residues. Germline lookup yields CDR1 SGHNT and CDR2 YYREEE (reference sequence). CDR3: CASRSLADRGITDTQYF. CDR3 DNA sequence: TGTGCCAGCAGATCTCTGGCGGACAGGGGGATCACAGATACGCAGTATTTT.

The genes are TRBV9 and TRBJ2-1, with D tentatively TRBD1 (5 bases). Looked up from germline, CDR1 is SGDLS and CDR2 is YYNGEE. Trimming took off 0 bases at V and 8 bases at J, with 12 bases between the two ends. The CDR3 is 14 residues long. The CDR3 DNA is TGTGCCAGCAGCGTAGGGACAACCGCGGATGAGCAGTTCTTC. Translated: CASSVGTTADEQFF. The variable domain in full, completed from reference TRBV9 and TRBJ2-1, reads DSGVTQTPKHLITATGQRVTLRCSPRSGDLSVYWYQQSLDQGLQFLIQYYNGEERAKGNILERFSAQQFPDLHSELNLSSLELGDSALYFCASSVGTTADEQFFGPGTRLTVL.

This rearrangement joins TRBV19 to TRBJ1-5; the D is unclear. CDR3 length: 15 residues. With 2 bases removed from V and 3 bases from J, the gap between germline ends came to 11 bases. Germline V CDR1 and CDR2: LNHDA, SQIVND (reference sequence). The DNA of the CDR3 is TGTGCCAGTAGTATAACTCTCTCCCCCAATCAGCCCCAGCATTTT. It yields the protein CASSITLSPNQPQHF.

This chain joins TRBV9 and TRBJ2-2; tentatively, D is TRBD2 (6 bases). The CDR3 contains 17 residues. V was trimmed by 0 bases and J by 3 bases, leaving 15 bases between them. Germline V gene data show CDR1 as SGDLS and CDR2 as YYNGEE. For the CDR3, the DNA is TGTGCCAGCAGCGTAGACAGTCGGACTATGGACACCGGGGAGCTGTTTTTT. Protein product: CASSVDSRTMDTGELFF.

This chain connects TRBV5-4 to TRBJ2-3, with 9 nucleotides matching TRBD2. The CDR3 is 16 residues long. Germline CDR1 reads SGHNT; CDR2 reads YYREEE (reference sequence). The V segment lost 0 bases and the J segment 4 bases; nucleotides outside the gene matches: 6. The CDR3 nucleotides are TGTGCCAGCAGCTTGGGGCGGGGGGGGTCTGCAGATACGCAGTATTTT. As protein: CASSLGRGGSADTQYF.

This chain joins TRBV5-4 and TRBJ1-2, with D uncertain. The CDR3 extends over 12 amino acids. V gave up 3 bases and J gave up 6 bases, with 9 bases separating them. Germline V gene data show CDR1 as SGHNT and CDR2 as YYREEE (reference sequence). This CDR3 is CASSSSGDGYTF. The DNA for the CDR3 is TGTGCCAGCAGCTCGTCGGGAGATGGCTACACCTTC.

The chain joins TRBV6-5 to TRBJ1-1, with 10 positions matching TRBD1. Trimming took 7 bases from V and 4 from J; bases not matched to a gene: 6. Germline CDR1 MNHEY, CDR2 SVGAGI. There are 14 residues in the CDR3. This CDR3 is CASTKTGGLTEAFF. In DNA form, the CDR3 reads TGTGCCAGCACAAAGACAGGGGGCCTCACTGAAGCTTTCTTT.

The V call is TRBV7-6, the J call TRBJ1-1; tentatively, D is TRBD1 (6 bases). The length of the CDR3 is 16 residues. Germline V gene data show CDR1 as SGHVS and CDR2 as FNYEAQ. Trimming cost V 5 bases and J 2 bases, with 18 bases left between them. CDR3 residues: CASSRTPPGENTEAFF. The CDR3 region has the DNA TGTGCCAGCAGCCGAACACCACCAGGGGAAAACACTGAAGCTTTCTTT.

This clone was found a few times. The genes are TRBV25-1 and TRBJ1-2; 7 bases are a match to TRBD1. V dropped 3 bases and J dropped 4; count of bases not matched to a gene: 8. Germline V CDR1 and CDR2: MGHDK, SYGVNS. The CDR3 consists of 15 residues. The CDR3 reads CASSESHRGLYGYTF. As DNA, the CDR3 is TGTGCCAGCAGTGAGTCCCACAGGGGCCTCTATGGCTACACCTTC.

The rearrangement uses TRBV6-5 and TRBJ2-3, with 7 bases lining up with TRBD1. CDR3 length: 14 amino acids. With 6 bases clipped from V and 6 bases from J, the junction kept 9 bases outside the gene matches. CDR1 and CDR2 (germline): MNHEY, SVGAGI. CDR3 sequence reads: CASSRKPTGDTQYF. DNA for the CDR3: TGTGCCAGCAGCCGCAAACCGACAGGGGATACGCAGTATTTT.

This rearrangement joins TRBV6-5 to TRBJ1-1; 8 bases are shared with TRBD1. The V gene end was trimmed by 4 bases and the J gene end by 1 base; junction bases not matched to a gene: 5. The V gene's germline CDR1 is MNHEY and CDR2 SVGAGI. This CDR3 is 15 amino acids long. The CDR3 region is CASSFDRGGNTEAFF. The CDR3 region has the DNA TGTGCCAGCAGTTTTGACAGGGGAGGGAACACTGAAGCTTTCTTT.

The chain carries TRBV5-6 and TRBJ1-1; D is perhaps TRBD1 (5 bases). V shed 4 bases and J shed 0 bases, with 19 bases lying between them. Germline-derived CDR1 and CDR2 are SGHDT and YYEEEE. The CDR3 is 17 residues long. The CDR3 DNA sequence: TGTGCCAGCAGCGTGGGCCGCCTGGGGCGTTTGAACACTGAAGCTTTCTTT. This codes for CASSVGRLGRLNTEAFF.

The CDR3 nucleotides read TGTGCCTGGAGTGGACAGCGCGAAGCTTTCTTT. As protein: CAWSGQREAFF. The chain recombines TRBV30 with TRBJ1-1; D may be TRBD1 (5 bases). The CDR3 contains 11 residues. V was shortened by 1 base and J by 8 bases, with 8 bases between the two germline ends. In germline, CDR1 is GTSNPN, CDR2 SVGIG (reference sequence).

This chain connects TRBV27 to TRBJ2-3; D is unresolved. The CDR3 length is 12 residues. The ends were cut back, 5 bases at V and 2 bases at J, with 5 bases in the middle. Germline values: CDR1 MNHEY, CDR2 SMNVEV (reference sequence). CDR3 in amino acids: CASSPNTDTQYF. DNA for the CDR3: TGTGCCAGCAGTCCAAACACAGATACGCAGTATTTT.

The chain couples TRBV5-4 to TRBJ1-2; D is possibly TRBD1 (6 bases). This CDR3 has 14 amino acids. V was trimmed by 4 bases and J by 4 bases, leaving 14 bases between them. The V gene's germline CDR1 is SGHNT and CDR2 YYREEE (reference sequence). CDR3 in amino acids: CASSRSGETYGYTF. DNA of the CDR3: TGTGCCAGCAGCCGATCAGGGGAAACCTATGGCTACACCTTC.

This sequence joins TRBV6-1 and TRBJ2-7; 9 nucleotides align to TRBD2. CDR3 length: 15 residues. V shed 1 base, J shed 3 bases, and the junction held 4 bases outside the gene matches. CDR1 MNHNS and CDR2 SASEGT come from the germline V gene. The CDR3 spells CASSEGTSDYYEQYF. Written as DNA, the CDR3 is TGTGCCAGCAGTGAAGGGACTAGCGATTACTACGAGCAGTACTTC.

V usage is TRBV5-8 and J usage is TRBJ2-7, with TRBD2 as a possible D gene (6 bases). The CDR3 is 15 amino acids. Germline V gene lookup returns CDR1 SGHTS and CDR2 YDEGEE. The V gene lost 4 bases and the J gene lost 2 bases, with 16 bases spanning the gap. The CDR3 here is CASSPSLGGPYEQYF. The CDR3, as DNA: TGTGCCAGCAGCCCATCTTTGGGAGGCCCCTACGAGCAGTACTTC.

J is TRBJ2-5 and V is TRBV11-2; 7 bases fit TRBD2. Germline CDR1 reads SGHAT; CDR2 reads FQNNGV. The CDR3 has 12 residues. V dropped 4 bases and J dropped 5; count of bases not matched to a gene: 1. CDR3 in amino acids: CASSWTRETQYF. CDR3 sequence (DNA): TGTGCCAGCAGCTGGACTAGGGAGACCCAGTACTTC.

This clone was observed a single time. The chain joins TRBV5-1 to TRBJ1-1, with D perhaps matching TRBD1 (5 bases). The V end lost 4 bases, the J end lost 11 bases, and 18 bases lay between the germline ends. This CDR3 region has 13 residues. Germline CDR1 SGHRS, CDR2 YFSETQ. For the CDR3, the DNA is TGCGCCAGCAGCGAGGGACCGGGGGTGGTGGCTTTCTTT. Amino acids: CASSEGPGVVAFF.

The J gene is TRBJ2-7, the V gene TRBV2, with D maybe TRBD2 (5 bases). The CDR3 sequence is 12 residues long. Germline CDR1 SNHLY, CDR2 FYNNEI. Trimming pared 7 bases from V and 6 bases from J, leaving 13 bases between. For the CDR3, the DNA is TGTGCCAGCATAGTATCGGGGAGCGAGCAGTACTTC. It specifies CASIVSGSEQYF.

V gene TRBV2 combines with J gene TRBJ2-3; D may be TRBD2 (6 bases). The CDR3 sequence is 14 residues long. Trimming stripped 7 bases from V and 2 bases from J, with 13 bases between. The germline V gene has CDR1 SNHLY and CDR2 FYNNEI. Here the CDR3 DNA reads TGTGCCAGCATGGGGGGACCCTACACAGATACGCAGTATTTT. This codes for CASMGGPYTDTQYF.